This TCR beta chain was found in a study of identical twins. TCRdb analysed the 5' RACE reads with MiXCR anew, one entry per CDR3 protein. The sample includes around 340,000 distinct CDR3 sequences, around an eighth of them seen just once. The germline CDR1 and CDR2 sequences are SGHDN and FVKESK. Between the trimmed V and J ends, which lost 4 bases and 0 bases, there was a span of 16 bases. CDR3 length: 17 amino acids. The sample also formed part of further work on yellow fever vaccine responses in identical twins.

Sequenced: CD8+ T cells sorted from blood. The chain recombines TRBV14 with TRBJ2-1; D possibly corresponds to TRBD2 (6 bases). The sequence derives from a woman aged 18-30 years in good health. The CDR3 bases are TGTGCCAGCAGCCCGTCTCGGGAGACAGCCTCCTACAATGAGCAGTTCTTC. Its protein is CASSPSRETASYNEQFF. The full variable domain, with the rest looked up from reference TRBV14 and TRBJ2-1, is EAGVTQFPSHSVIEKGQTVTLRCDPISGHDNLYWYRRVMGKEIKFLLHFVKESKQDESGMPNNRFLAERTGGTYSTLKVQPAELEDSGVYFCASSPSRETASYNEQFFGPGTRLTVL.